A single sample gave rise to the 27 T cell receptor beta chains below, sequenced in a study of blood T cell repertoires in COVID-19. Clones were sequenced by immunoSEQ multiplex PCR, and TCRdb holds only the in-frame ones, with some missing. The data contain some 200,000 clones, about four fifths of them singletons. The sequencing input was peripheral blood. The receptors come from a woman in her thirties or forties with acute or convalescent COVID-19.

This chain joins TRBV21-1 and TRBJ1-1. TRBV21-1 has pseudogene status. This CDR3 contains 21 residues. The CDR3 sequence is CASSSRGGWYLIHHLNTEAFF. The CDR3 bases are TGTGCCAGCAGCTCGAGGGGGGGCTGGTATTTGATCCACCACTTAAACACTGAAGCTTTCTTT.

V usage is TRBV7-2 and J usage is TRBJ1-1; D possibly corresponds to TRBD1 (6 bases). CDR1 and CDR2 from the germline V gene are SGHTA and FQGNSA. CDR3 size: 14 residues. V dropped 6 bases and J dropped 3 bases, with 14 bases sitting between them. The CDR3 is CASRGQGMYTEAFF. CDR3 in DNA: TGTGCCAGCAGAGGGCAGGGGATGTACACTGAAGCTTTCTTT.

This chain connects TRBV3-1 (or the pseudogene TRBV3-2) to TRBJ2-7, with 9 bases that match TRBD1. Germline lookup yields CDR1 LGHDT and CDR2 YNNKEL (reference sequence). The J segment lost 2 bases and the V segment lost 4 bases, leaving 6 bases of the junction unmatched. The CDR3 is made up of 15 amino acids. CDR3 residues: CASSRIGQGPYEQYF. CDR3 DNA sequence: TGTGCCAGCAGCCGGATCGGACAGGGGCCCTACGAGCAGTACTTC.

The V and J genes are TRBV7-9 and TRBJ2-2; the match to TRBD1 covers 10 bases. The V segment lost 7 bases and the J segment 7 bases; nucleotides outside the gene matches: 6. CDR1 and CDR2 (germline): SEHNR, FQNEAQ (reference sequence). The CDR3 runs to 14 residues. The CDR3 loop is CASNPGQGNGELFF. CDR3 bases: TGTGCCAGCAACCCGGGACAGGGGAACGGGGAGCTGTTTTTT.

The chain is built from TRBV5-4 and TRBJ2-5, with D possibly TRBD1 on 6 matching bases. CDR1 and CDR2 (germline): SGHNT, YYREEE (reference sequence). V gave up 1 base and J gave up 3 bases, with 13 bases separating them. This CDR3 has 15 residues. The CDR3: CASSLIVEGEETQYF. For the CDR3, the DNA is TGTGCCAGCAGCTTGATAGTTGAGGGGGAAGAGACCCAGTACTTC.

The chain has TRBV2 and TRBJ1-2, with D tentatively TRBD1 (5 bases). This CDR3 comprises 12 residues. The V end lost 8 bases, the J end lost 13 bases, and 20 bases lay between the germline ends. Germline CDR1 SNHLY, CDR2 FYNNEI. CDR3 loop: CASGVFLGTVTF. CDR3 DNA: TGTGCCAGCGGGGTCTTCTTGGGGACTGTCACCTTC.

V is TRBV7-3 and J is TRBJ1-1, with 7 bases lining up with TRBD1. The CDR3 extends over 13 amino acids. V dropped 4 bases and J dropped 3; count of bases not matched to a gene: 2. Germline assignment: CDR1 SGHTA and CDR2 FQGTGA. As DNA, the CDR3 is TGTGCCAGCAGCTCAGACAGGGACACTGAAGCTTTCTTT. Its protein product is CASSSDRDTEAFF.

This chain joins TRBV19 and TRBJ1-2, with D tentatively TRBD1 (6 bases). The ends were cut back, 6 bases at V and 4 bases at J, with 15 bases in the middle. There are 14 residues in the CDR3. Germline V gives CDR1 LNHDA, CDR2 SQIVND (reference sequence). The CDR3 here is CASSSYRDLYGYTF. Written as DNA, the CDR3 is TGTGCCAGTAGCAGCTACAGGGACCTCTATGGCTACACCTTC. The full variable domain, in which reference TRBV19 and TRBJ1-2 provide the parts outside the CDR3, is DGGITQSPKYLFRKEGQNVTLSCEQNLNHDAMYWYRQDPGQGLRLIYYSQIVNDFQKGDIAEGYSVSREKKESFPLTVTSAQKNPTAFYLCASSSYRDLYGYTFGSGTRLTVV.

This sequence joins TRBV6-5 and TRBJ1-1; maybe TRBD1 (6 bases). The CDR3 loop spans 12 amino acids. Germline CDR1 is MNHEY and CDR2 is SVGAGI. V was trimmed by 5 bases and J by 10 bases, leaving 14 bases between them. The chain's CDR3 is CASSRQVLGAFF. The CDR3, as DNA: TGTGCCAGCAGTCGACAGGTATTAGGAGCTTTCTTT.

V usage is TRBV29-1 and J usage is TRBJ1-4; maybe TRBD1 (6 bases). The CDR3 sequence is 13 residues long. Germline values: CDR1 SQVTM, CDR2 ANQGSEA. V lost 5 bases, J lost 8 bases, and 15 bases lay in between. The CDR3 sequence is CSVLRGSREKLFF. Here the CDR3 DNA reads TGCAGCGTTCTTAGGGGGTCCAGGGAAAAACTGTTTTTT. The complete variable domain, with remaining parts taken from reference TRBV29-1 and TRBJ1-4, reads SAVISQKPSRDICQRGTSLTIQCQVDSQVTMMFWYRQQPGQSLTLIATANQGSEATYESGFVIDKFPISRPNLTFSTLTVSNMSPEDSSIYLCSVLRGSREKLFFGSGTQLSVL.

Only one count was recorded for this clone. The V and J genes are TRBV23-1 and TRBJ1-1; D gene unclear. TRBV23-1 is reported as an ORF; its role is uncertain. V lost 7 bases, J lost 0 bases, and 15 bases lay in between. The CDR3 runs 15 residues. The CDR3 DNA is TGCGCCAGCAACCGCCCAGGCAGAATGAACACTGAAGCTTTCTTT. It encodes CASNRPGRMNTEAFF.

The rearrangement links TRBV1 to TRBJ2-5; TRBD2 was called by the table and not checked on the DNA. TRBV1 is designated a pseudogene. This CDR3 spans 14 amino acids. This chain's CDR3 is CTSSRTTGGETQYF. The CDR3 nucleotides are TGCACCAGCAGCCGAACAACTGGGGGGGAGACCCAGTACTTC.

The J gene is TRBJ1-6, the V gene TRBV3-1 (or the pseudogene TRBV3-2); perhaps TRBD1 as D (6 bases). Trimming cost V 2 bases and J 0 bases, with 14 bases left between them. CDR3 length equals 18 residues. CDR1 is LGHDT and CDR2 is YNNKEL in the germline V gene (reference sequence). The CDR3 here is CASSQLGQGSSYNSPLHF. CDR3 DNA: TGTGCCAGCAGCCAACTCGGGCAGGGGAGCTCCTATAATTCACCCCTCCACTTT.

This chain uses TRBV7-9 with TRBJ2-7; 9 nucleotides agree with TRBD2. CDR3 length equals 15 residues. Germline CDR1 reads SEHNR; CDR2 reads FQNEAQ (reference sequence). Losses at the gene ends were 4 bases for V and 1 base for J; bases not matched to a gene: 5. As DNA, the CDR3 is TGTGCCAGCAGCTCCACGACTAGCGGATCCTACGAGCAGTACTTC. Its protein is CASSSTTSGSYEQYF.

The J gene is TRBJ1-1, the V gene TRBV5-5; TRBD1 is a possible D gene (6 bases). CDR1 is SGHKS, CDR2 YYEKEE, per germline (reference sequence). The germline V and J ends were trimmed by 4 bases and 0 bases, with 19 bases remaining between them. The CDR3 sequence is 17 residues long. CDR3 nucleotide sequence: TGTGCCAGCAGCCGGACCAGGGGAGCGTCCATGAACACTGAAGCTTTCTTT. Its translation: CASSRTRGASMNTEAFF.

A few counts support this clone. This chain links TRBV2 with TRBJ2-3; 10 bases are shared with TRBD2. The V gene end was trimmed by 7 bases and the J gene end by 3 bases; junction bases not matched to a gene: 10. From germline, CDR1 is SNHLY and CDR2 FYNNEI. This CDR3 has 16 amino acids. The CDR3 sequence is CASITSGTSDTDTQYF. CDR3 sequence (DNA): TGTGCCAGCATCACTTCCGGGACTAGCGATACAGATACGCAGTATTTT.

The rearrangement joins TRBV5-8 to TRBJ1-5; D possibly corresponds to TRBD1 (6 bases). V lost 2 bases to trimming and J lost 7 bases, with 13 bases between them. The CDR3 extends over 14 amino acids. Germline V gene data show CDR1 as SGHTS and CDR2 as YDEGEE. CDR3 sequence reads: CASSFTGSAQPQHF. CDR3 DNA sequence: TGTGCCAGCAGCTTCACAGGGAGCGCACAGCCCCAGCATTTT.

The V call is TRBV7-8, the J call TRBJ2-7; tentative D call: TRBD1 (6 bases). The CDR3 sequence is 15 residues long. Germline V gene sequence: CDR1 SGHVS, CDR2 FQNEAQ. V lost 2 bases, J lost 2 bases, and 13 bases lay in between. CDR3 DNA: TGTGCCAGCAGCTTACACCAGGGGCCGGCCTACGAGCAGTACTTC. Amino acid sequence: CASSLHQGPAYEQYF.

The chain employs TRBV5-5 and TRBJ1-3; 7 nucleotides align to TRBD1. The CDR3 has 16 amino acids. The junction had 11 bases not matched to a gene; V was cut back by 4 bases and J by 4 bases. Germline values: CDR1 SGHKS, CDR2 YYEKEE (reference sequence). The CDR3 sequence is CASSATTGAGGNTIYF. As DNA, the CDR3 is TGTGCCAGCAGCGCCACCACAGGGGCAGGAGGAAACACCATATATTTT.

V gene TRBV28 combines with J gene TRBJ1-1; 8 bases fit TRBD1. Germline trimming cut 4 bases from V and 4 bases from J; bases unmatched to any gene: 2. Germline CDR1 is MDHEN and CDR2 is SYDVKM. CDR3 length: 13 amino acids. In DNA, the CDR3 is TGTGCCAGCAGTTCCAGGGGGCGCACTGAAGCTTTCTTT. It encodes CASSSRGRTEAFF.

The genes are TRBV5-1 and TRBJ1-6; 9 nucleotides line up with TRBD1. This CDR3 spans 15 amino acids. The trim removed 7 bases at V and 6 bases at J, leaving 8 bases unmatched. Germline-derived CDR1 and CDR2 are SGHRS and YFSETQ. CDR3 DNA: TGCGCCAGCTACCCTGGGGGACAGGGTAATTCACCCCTCCACTTT. Amino acids: CASYPGGQGNSPLHF.

This sequence joins TRBV12-3 or TRBV12-4 and TRBJ2-1; D not resolved. This CDR3 is built from 13 residues. V lost 5 bases and J 0 bases, leaving 5 bases between the germline ends. This CDR3 is CASSTSSYNEQFF. The CDR3, as DNA: TGTGCCAGCAGTACGAGCTCCTACAATGAGCAGTTCTTC.

The CDR3 region is CASRTGENTGELFF. In nucleotides, the CDR3 is TGTGCCAGTAGGACAGGGGAGAACACCGGGGAGCTGTTTTTT. The chain has TRBV10-3 and TRBJ2-2, with 9 positions matching TRBD1. Germline trimming cut 10 bases from V and 1 base from J; bases unmatched to any gene: 4. Germline loops: CDR1 ENHRY, CDR2 SYGVKD. The CDR3 spans 14 residues.

The chain combines TRBV24-1 with TRBJ2-3; 7 bases match TRBD2. The junction had 6 bases not matched to a gene; V was cut back by 1 base and J by 6 bases. CDR1 and CDR2 from the germline V gene are KGHDR and SFDVKD. The CDR3 is made up of 15 amino acids. CDR3 in amino acids: CATSDFGIAGDTQYF. In DNA form, the CDR3 reads TGTGCCACCAGTGATTTTGGGATAGCGGGTGATACGCAGTATTTT.

This clone was counted only a few times. The chain has TRBV7-9 and TRBJ2-7; 8 positions match TRBD1. The CDR3 is 17 amino acids. Germline assignment: CDR1 SEHNR and CDR2 FQNEAQ (reference sequence). J was trimmed by 2 bases and V by 1 base; bases with no gene match: 10. CDR3 nucleotides: TGTGCCAGCAGCTTAGTTCCTGGACAGGGTTTCACCTACGAGCAGTACTTC. Translated: CASSLVPGQGFTYEQYF.

The V gene is TRBV16, the J gene TRBJ2-4; a weak D match, TRBD2 (7 bases). Trimming stripped 1 base from V and 9 bases from J, with 13 bases between. Germline CDR1 is KGHSY and CDR2 is FQNENV. The CDR3 is 14 amino acids. This CDR3 is CASSQFSGEGIQYF. Written as DNA, the CDR3 is TGTGCCAGCAGCCAATTTTCAGGGGAGGGCATTCAGTACTTC.

This rearrangement joins TRBV5-1 to TRBJ2-4; D is perhaps TRBD1 (6 bases). This CDR3 is built from 17 residues. Deletions cut 4 bases from V and 1 base from J, with 18 bases between. Germline CDR1 and CDR2: SGHRS and YFSETQ. DNA for the CDR3: TGCGCCAGCAGCCTTCTACCAGGGGATGGGGCCAAAAACATTCAGTACTTC. Translation gives CASSLLPGDGAKNIQYF.